Each of the 23 T cell receptor beta chains below was sequenced from the same sample in a study of CD8 T cells in ankylosing spondylitis. Findings and caveats of the study: Roughly 8 highly homologous variants made up a TCR beta motif, and this motif appeared characteristic of ankylosing spondylitis blood.

Using its own MiXCR run on the 5' RACE reads, TCRdb lists one record per CDR3 protein. The sample lists 100,000 or so distinct CDR3 sequences; about 8.1% were seen once. Their antigens are not known. The sample was blood, either unsorted or a sorted T cell fraction (not recorded which). The receptors stem from a male donor with ankylosing spondylitis.

This clonotype showed up many times. The chain combines TRBV12-5 with TRBJ2-1; 8 nucleotides align to TRBD2. V was clipped by 5 bases and J by 7 bases; unmatched bases: 10. Per the germline V gene, CDR1 is LGHNT and CDR2 is FRNRAP. The CDR3 is made up of 15 amino acids. CDR3 amino acids: CASGMGVAGWNEQFF. The CDR3 DNA reads TGTGCTAGTGGTATGGGGGTAGCGGGATGGAATGAGCAGTTCTTC.

This clonotype was found many times. This chain joins TRBV11-2 and TRBJ2-1, with a possible D match to TRBD2 (6 bases). CDR1 and CDR2 from the germline V gene are SGHAT and FQNNGV. The CDR3 runs 12 residues. The V end lost 7 bases, the J end lost 6 bases, and 10 bases lay between the germline ends. The chain's CDR3 is CASNGGTNEQFF. CDR3 nucleotides: TGTGCCAGCAATGGAGGGACCAATGAGCAGTTCTTC.

The chain employs TRBV6-4 and TRBJ1-1, with D uncertain. Germline CDR1 and CDR2: MRHNA and SNTAGT. There are 13 residues in the CDR3. V lost 0 bases, J lost 8 bases, and 10 bases lay in between. CDR3 region: CASSDSTASEAFF. CDR3 sequence (DNA): TGTGCCAGCAGTGACTCCACAGCGTCGGAAGCTTTCTTT.

At least ten counts were recorded for this clonotype. The chain combines TRBV7-2 with TRBJ2-7; the D is unclear. Deletions cut 1 base from V and 5 bases from J, with 6 bases between. The CDR3 spans 12 residues. Germline V gene data show CDR1 as SGHTA and CDR2 as FQGNSA. Here the CDR3 DNA reads TGTGCCAGCAGCTTAGGTCTGGACGAGCAGTACTTC. Translated, it gives CASSLGLDEQYF.

At least ten counts were recorded for this clonotype. The chain joins TRBV2 to TRBJ2-2, with 13 bases aligning to TRBD2. With 4 bases clipped from V and 1 base from J, the junction kept 18 bases outside the gene matches. CDR3 length: 22 amino acids. Germline V gene data show CDR1 as SNHLY and CDR2 as FYNNEI. The CDR3 DNA follows: TGTGCCAGCAGTGCGCTGCCGGGACTAGCGGGATTGAGACTGAAGAACACCGGGGAGCTGTTTTTT. Translation: CASSALPGLAGLRLKNTGELFF.

This clonotype has ten or more counts. The J gene is TRBJ1-1, the V gene TRBV5-6; TRBD1 agrees at 9 bases. Germline lookup yields CDR1 SGHDT and CDR2 YYEEEE. The CDR3 consists of 12 residues. V trimming: 4 bases; J trimming: 7 bases; junction bases outside the gene matches: 2. The CDR3 here is CASSGGQGEAFF. The CDR3 DNA sequence: TGTGCCAGCAGCGGGGGACAGGGTGAAGCTTTCTTT.

This clonotype was seen a handful of times. The chain combines TRBV6-1 with TRBJ2-2; the D gene is possibly TRBD2 (5 bases). The V end lost 2 bases, the J end lost 4 bases, and 20 bases lay between the germline ends. The CDR3 is made up of 18 amino acids. Germline CDR1 is MNHNS and CDR2 is SASEGT. The CDR3 loop reads CASSEFGVVRATTGELFF. The DNA for the CDR3 is TGTGCCAGCAGTGAATTCGGGGTTGTTCGGGCGACCACCGGGGAGCTGTTTTTT.

The chain uses TRBV13 and TRBJ2-2; no reliable D call. The CDR3 covers 15 residues. V was shortened by 5 bases and J by 1 base, with 11 bases between the two germline ends. CDR1 is PRHDT and CDR2 is FYEKMQ in the germline V gene (reference sequence). The CDR3 loop is CASSPRAGNTGELFF. Here the CDR3 DNA reads TGTGCCAGCAGCCCCCGAGCCGGGAACACCGGGGAGCTGTTTTTT.

The chain employs TRBV7-9 and TRBJ2-2; D is perhaps TRBD2 (6 bases). V was cut by 5 bases and J by 5 bases, with 9 bases left in between. This CDR3 is 13 amino acids long. Germline assignment: CDR1 SEHNR and CDR2 FQNEAQ (reference sequence). CDR3 sequence reads: CASSHGGTGELFF. The CDR3 nucleotides are TGTGCCAGCAGCCATGGAGGGACCGGGGAGCTGTTTTTT.

This clonotype was observed a handful of times. CDR3 nucleotide sequence: TGCAGTGATGGCCGGGAGGGGGTTGAGCAGTTCTTC. Its protein is CSDGREGVEQFF. V and J are TRBV20-1 and TRBJ2-1, with 8 bases lining up with TRBD2. The trim removed 7 bases at V and 9 bases at J, leaving 8 bases unmatched. Germline V CDR1 and CDR2: DFQATT, SNEGSKA (reference sequence). The CDR3 spans 12 residues.

The V call is TRBV11-3, the J call TRBJ2-2; D remains ambiguous. This CDR3 region has 12 residues. Per the germline V gene, CDR1 is SGHNT and CDR2 is YENEEA. V lost 5 bases to trimming and J lost 6 bases, with 7 bases between them. CDR3 in amino acids: CASSPQAGELFF. CDR3 in DNA: TGTGCCAGCAGCCCCCAGGCCGGGGAGCTGTTTTTT.

The chain recombines TRBV3-1 with TRBJ2-3, with TRBD2 matching over 10 bases. Germline V gene sequence: CDR1 LGHDT, CDR2 YNNKEL (reference sequence). The CDR3 runs 15 residues. Losses at the gene ends were 1 base for V and 4 bases for J; bases not matched to a gene: 2. CDR3: CASSQGAGGSDTQYF. CDR3 DNA: TGTGCCAGCAGCCAAGGAGCGGGAGGGTCAGATACGCAGTATTTT.

This clonotype was counted a few times. The chain has TRBV6-1 and TRBJ2-7; 7 nucleotides line up with TRBD1. Trimming cost V 1 base and J 2 bases; bases outside gene matches: 5. Germline lookup yields CDR1 MNHNS and CDR2 SASEGT. This CDR3 contains 15 residues. CDR3 sequence reads: CASSEEGTATYEQYF. For the CDR3, the DNA is TGTGCCAGCAGTGAAGAGGGGACAGCAACCTACGAGCAGTACTTC.

J is TRBJ2-2 and V is TRBV6-2 or TRBV6-3, with 16 bases matching TRBD2. The trim removed 6 bases at V and 6 bases at J, leaving 4 bases unmatched. Looked up from germline, CDR1 is MNHEY and CDR2 is SVGEGT. The CDR3 runs 16 residues. The DNA for the CDR3 is TGTGCCAGCAGCCGAGGGACTAGCGGGAGGGCCGGGGAGCTGTTTTTT. It translates to CASSRGTSGRAGELFF.

The chain combines TRBV6-5 with TRBJ1-4, with TRBD1 as a possible D gene (5 bases). The length of the CDR3 is 16 residues. Germline loops: CDR1 MNHEY, CDR2 SVGAGI. Trimming removed 1 base from V and 0 bases from J, with 9 bases in between. In nucleotides, the CDR3 is TGTGCCAGCAGTTACTGGGGACCGGCAACTAATGAAAAACTGTTTTTT. Protein sequence: CASSYWGPATNEKLFF.

This clonotype occurred many times. The chain has TRBV5-1 and TRBJ2-7, with D unresolved. CDR1 and CDR2 from the germline V gene are SGHRS and YFSETQ. There are 13 residues in the CDR3. Trimming removed 0 bases from V and 3 bases from J, with 7 bases in between. CDR3 sequence: CASSLVGFYEQYF. CDR3 DNA: TGCGCCAGCAGCTTGGTCGGGTTCTACGAGCAGTACTTC.

This chain links TRBV12-5 with TRBJ2-1; TRBD2 matches 7 bases. Germline CDR1 reads LGHNT; CDR2 reads FRNRAP. The CDR3 loop spans 16 amino acids. The J segment lost 3 bases and the V segment lost 0 bases, leaving 5 bases of the junction unmatched. CDR3 sequence reads: CASGLVLGGGYNEQFF. CDR3 nucleotides: TGTGCTAGTGGTTTGGTACTGGGCGGGGGCTACAATGAGCAGTTCTTC.

This clonotype has more than one count but fewer than ten. V usage is TRBV11-2 and J usage is TRBJ2-7, with a tentative D call TRBD2 (6 bases). This CDR3 spans 16 amino acids. V lost 6 bases and J 3 bases, leaving 21 bases between the germline ends. Germline V gene sequence: CDR1 SGHAT, CDR2 FQNNGV. The CDR3 reads CASREDRVSGNYEQYF. The CDR3 DNA sequence: TGTGCCAGCAGAGAGGATCGGGTTAGCGGTAACTACGAGCAGTACTTC.

This clonotype has just a few counts. The chain combines TRBV2 with TRBJ2-1, with D hard to call. CDR3 size: 14 residues. Germline assignment: CDR1 SNHLY and CDR2 FYNNEI. V lost 6 bases, J lost 0 bases, and 9 bases lay in between. The CDR3 is CASRLQSSYNEQFF. DNA of the CDR3: TGTGCCAGCAGGCTCCAAAGCTCCTACAATGAGCAGTTCTTC.

This clonotype was picked up many times. The rearrangement links TRBV12-3 or TRBV12-4 to TRBJ2-1; D perhaps matches TRBD2 (6 bases). V was pared by 6 bases and J by 7 bases, with 10 bases between. This CDR3 has 12 amino acids. The CDR3 sequence: CASSRRENEQFF. CDR3 nucleotide sequence: TGTGCCAGCAGCCGACGGGAGAATGAGCAGTTCTTC.

This sequence joins TRBV27 and TRBJ1-5; maybe TRBD1 (6 bases). Germline CDR1 and CDR2: MNHEY and SMNVEV (reference sequence). The V gene lost 0 bases and the J gene lost 6 bases, with 12 bases spanning the gap. This CDR3 region has 15 residues. The chain's CDR3 is CASSLSGGGGQPQHF. The CDR3 nucleotides read TGTGCCAGCAGTTTATCGGGCGGGGGCGGTCAGCCCCAGCATTTT.

The chain has TRBV6-4 and TRBJ2-7; D is tentatively TRBD1 or TRBD2 (5 bases each). The CDR3 consists of 15 residues. V was cut by 4 bases and J by 2 bases, with 15 bases left in between. Germline CDR1 is MRHNA and CDR2 is SNTAGT. CDR3: CASSVTIGATYEQYF. In nucleotides, the CDR3 is TGTGCCAGCAGTGTTACTATCGGGGCAACCTACGAGCAGTACTTC.

The chain uses TRBV2 and TRBJ2-5; TRBD2 matches 10 bases. The length of the CDR3 is 16 residues. Unmatched junction bases numbered 3, after V lost 0 bases and J lost 2 bases. Per germline, CDR1 SNHLY and CDR2 FYNNEI. The CDR3 region has the DNA TGTGCCAGCAGTGAAGCGGCTAGCGGGAGTCAAGAGACCCAGTACTTC. Protein sequence: CASSEAASGSQETQYF.